The 22 T cell receptor beta chains reported below all come from one sample, sequenced in a study of control samples from healthy donors and cancer patients. The data were produced by immunoSEQ multiplex PCR, yet TCRdb's version contains in-frame clones alone and is incomplete. The profile covers some 150,000 clones, with over 85% appearing a single time and about 4% taken by the ten largest. The sequenced material came from blood. These receptors came from a woman aged 60-75 years in good health.

The chain employs TRBV4-2 and TRBJ2-1, with 9 positions matching TRBD1. The CDR3 is 21 amino acids. Germline values: CDR1 LGHNA, CDR2 YNFKEQ. V trimming: 1 base; J trimming: 5 bases; junction bases outside the gene matches: 21. The CDR3 protein is CASSQVRGTGRIFGRNNEQFF. CDR3 sequence (DNA): TGTGCCAGCAGCCAAGTTCGGGGGACAGGGCGGATTTTTGGGAGGAACAATGAGCAGTTCTTC.

In DNA, the CDR3 is TGTGCCAGCAGCCCCCCTCTCAGGGGGAAGGTGAACACCGGGGAGCTGTTTTTT. As protein: CASSPPLRGKVNTGELFF. The chain joins TRBV7-2 to TRBJ2-2, with 7 bases aligning to TRBD1. Germline V gives CDR1 SGHTA, CDR2 FQGNSA. The CDR3 totals 18 residues. Trimming at V came to 5 bases and at J to 1 base, leaving 13 bases not matched to a gene.

This clone was seen more than once but under ten times. The V and J genes are TRBV5-6 and TRBJ2-3, with 8 bases lining up with TRBD1. Germline CDR1 is SGHDT and CDR2 is YYEEEE. This CDR3 comprises 18 residues. The junction had 9 bases not matched to a gene; V was cut back by 0 bases and J by 0 bases. The CDR3 protein is CASSLGQGAPDSTDTQYF. The CDR3 bases are TGTGCCAGCAGCTTGGGTCAGGGGGCCCCGGATAGCACAGATACGCAGTATTTT.

The chain links TRBV7-9 to TRBJ2-3, with 8 bases lining up with TRBD2. Germline V gives CDR1 SEHNR, CDR2 FQNEAQ (reference sequence). The CDR3 consists of 17 residues. V was clipped by 3 bases and J by 4 bases; unmatched bases: 12. The CDR3 DNA sequence: TGTGCCAGCAGCTTGGGAACCGGGACTAGGAAGGCAGATACGCAGTATTTT. Amino acids: CASSLGTGTRKADTQYF.

The CDR3 bases are TGTGCCAGCAGCCTCGCCCGGACAGCGAAGGACCTCATTTTAGCAACTAATGAAAAACTGTTTTTT. Its translation is CASSLARTAKDLILATNEKLFF. V gene TRBV14 combines with J gene TRBJ1-4; tentatively, D is TRBD1 (6 bases). This CDR3 has 22 amino acids. The germline V gene has CDR1 SGHDN and CDR2 FVKESK. V lost 4 bases and J lost 0, with 30 bases in between.

The chain uses TRBV13 and TRBJ1-1; D gene ambiguous. Germline CDR1 PRHDT, CDR2 FYEKMQ (reference sequence). The CDR3 sequence is 12 residues long. V dropped 5 bases and J dropped 5 bases, with 9 bases sitting between them. CDR3 residues: CASSKLGTEAFF. DNA of the CDR3: TGTGCCAGCAGCAAACTAGGGACTGAAGCTTTCTTT.

This clone has just one count. The J gene is TRBJ1-3, the V gene TRBV5-1, with 9 positions matching TRBD1. Germline assignment: CDR1 SGHRS and CDR2 YFSETQ. Losses at the gene ends were 4 bases for V and 7 bases for J; bases not matched to a gene: 9. This CDR3 has 15 amino acids. CDR3 loop: CASSLEGQGRNTIYF. DNA for the CDR3: TGCGCCAGCAGCCTGGAAGGACAGGGGAGGAACACCATATATTTT.

The chain couples TRBV5-1 to TRBJ1-1; maybe TRBD1 (5 bases). Germline CDR1 SGHRS, CDR2 YFSETQ. The CDR3 loop spans 14 amino acids. V was shortened by 0 bases and J by 6 bases, with 12 bases between the two germline ends. This CDR3 is CASSLAGGVAEAFF. The DNA of the CDR3 is TGCGCCAGCAGCTTGGCCGGGGGAGTAGCTGAAGCTTTCTTT.

The genes are TRBV6-5 and TRBJ2-7; D remains ambiguous. Germline V gene data show CDR1 as MNHEY and CDR2 as SVGAGI. The CDR3 consists of 15 residues. The V end lost 0 bases, the J end lost 2 bases, and 11 bases lay between the germline ends. CDR3 amino acids: CASSYSRRSAYEQYF. Here the CDR3 DNA reads TGTGCCAGCAGTTACTCGAGAAGGTCGGCCTACGAGCAGTACTTC.

The CDR3 is CASMRGAHGYTF. As DNA, the CDR3 is TGTGCCAGCATGCGAGGGGCCCATGGCTACACCTTC. V usage is TRBV25-1 and J usage is TRBJ1-2; D may be TRBD1 (5 bases). The CDR3 is 12 amino acids. Germline V CDR1 and CDR2: MGHDK, SYGVNS. The ends were cut back, 7 bases at V and 6 bases at J, with 12 bases in the middle.

The rearrangement joins TRBV3-1 (or the pseudogene TRBV3-2) to TRBJ1-1; D is undetermined. The V gene lost 1 base and the J gene lost 4 bases, with 7 bases spanning the gap. Per germline, CDR1 LGHDT and CDR2 YNNKEL (reference sequence). The CDR3 contains 13 residues. The CDR3 region has the DNA TGTGCCAGCAGCCAAGTCGAGGCCACTGAAGCTTTCTTT. Translating it yields CASSQVEATEAFF.

This clone was found once. V gene TRBV9 combines with J gene TRBJ1-6; possibly TRBD1 for D (6 bases). V was shortened by 4 bases and J by 6 bases, with 14 bases between the two germline ends. CDR1 SGDLS and CDR2 YYNGEE come from the germline V gene. The CDR3 contains 15 residues. CDR3 coding DNA: TGTGCCAGCAGCCCCAACGCAGGGGCTAATTCACCCCTCCACTTT. This encodes CASSPNAGANSPLHF.

The chain has TRBV2 and TRBJ2-1; TRBD1 aligns across 7 bases. Trimming removed 5 bases from V and 8 bases from J; junction bases left unmatched: 6. There are 13 residues in the CDR3. Per germline, CDR1 SNHLY and CDR2 FYNNEI. The CDR3, as DNA: TGTGCCAGCAGTCGACAGGGCCTCGATGAGCAGTTCTTC. The encoded protein is CASSRQGLDEQFF.

The rearrangement uses TRBV18 and TRBJ2-5, with a possible D match to TRBD2 (6 bases). Per the germline V gene, CDR1 is KGHSH and CDR2 is LQKENI. The CDR3 totals 11 residues. V shed 4 bases and J shed 8 bases, with 8 bases lying between them. CDR3 amino acids: CASSQEGTQYF. The CDR3 DNA sequence: TGTGCCAGCTCACAGGAGGGAACCCAGTACTTC.

The chain employs TRBV18 and TRBJ1-1; 7 bases match TRBD1. After removal of 3 bases from V and 5 bases from J, the junction contained 12 bases not matched to a gene. Germline V lookup: CDR1 KGHSH, CDR2 LQKENI. The CDR3 is 16 residues long. CDR3: CASSPPGRQQGTEAFF. CDR3 in DNA: TGTGCCAGCTCACCCCCGGGCAGACAACAGGGGACTGAAGCTTTCTTT. Drawing the rest from reference TRBV18 and TRBJ1-1, the complete variable domain is NAGVMQNPRHLVRRRGQEARLRCSPMKGHSHVYWYRQLPEEGLKFMVYLQKENIIDESGMPKERFSAEFPKEGPSILRIQQVVRGDSAAYFCASSPPGRQQGTEAFFGQGTRLTVV.

Here the CDR3 reads CASMAGNTGELFF. CDR3 DNA: TGCGCCAGCATGGCGGGGAACACCGGGGAGCTGTTTTTT. V gene TRBV5-1 combines with J gene TRBJ2-2; weak D call: TRBD2 (5 bases). CDR1 and CDR2 from the germline V gene are SGHRS and YFSETQ. V was trimmed by 6 bases and J by 1 base, leaving 7 bases between them. CDR3 size: 13 residues.

This chain links TRBV6-2 or TRBV6-3 with TRBJ2-1, with D maybe TRBD1 (5 bases). With 4 bases removed from V and 3 bases from J, the gap between germline ends came to 19 bases. Germline-derived CDR1 and CDR2 are MNHEY and SVGEGT. CDR3 length equals 17 residues. CDR3 sequence reads: CASSWAPRGGVYNEQFF. The CDR3 coding sequence is TGTGCCAGCAGTTGGGCCCCTAGGGGCGGAGTCTACAATGAGCAGTTCTTC.

Notes on this clone: In the same sample, other DNA sequences code for this CDR3. The chain joins TRBV5-1 to TRBJ1-1; 8 nucleotides align to TRBD1. This CDR3 region has 14 residues. The V and J ends lost 2 bases and 4 bases, in that order; junction bases with no gene match: 4. Germline CDR1 SGHRS, CDR2 YFSETQ. The CDR3 spells CASSLGQGRTEAFF. The CDR3 DNA is TGCGCCAGCAGCTTAGGACAGGGACGCACTGAAGCTTTCTTT.

V usage is TRBV5-6 and J usage is TRBJ1-2; D ambiguous. This CDR3 comprises 12 residues. Germline CDR1 and CDR2: SGHDT and YYEEEE. The V gene lost 4 bases and the J gene lost 7 bases, with 11 bases spanning the gap. The CDR3 spells CASSTGPGGYTF. The CDR3 nucleotides read TGTGCCAGCAGCACCGGGCCCGGTGGCTACACCTTC.

The gene calls are TRBV18 and TRBJ1-5, with D perhaps matching TRBD1 (6 bases). Germline V CDR1 and CDR2: KGHSH, LQKENI. V lost 10 bases to trimming and J lost 5 bases, with 15 bases between them. CDR3 length: 13 residues. CDR3 sequence reads: CATRRGMDQPQHF. Written as DNA, the CDR3 is TGTGCCACCCGAAGGGGGATGGATCAGCCCCAGCATTTT. Filled out from reference TRBV18 and TRBJ1-5, the complete variable domain reads NAGVMQNPRHLVRRRGQEARLRCSPMKGHSHVYWYRQLPEEGLKFMVYLQKENIIDESGMPKERFSAEFPKEGPSILRIQQVVRGDSAAYFCATRRGMDQPQHFGDGTRLSIL.

The V gene is TRBV10-3, the J gene TRBJ2-7; TRBD1 aligns across 7 bases. CDR1 is ENHRY and CDR2 is SYGVKD in the germline V gene. There are 15 residues in the CDR3. The junction had 9 bases not matched to a gene; V was cut back by 3 bases and J by 4 bases. The CDR3 sequence is CAISDPTGSGYEQYF. CDR3 DNA: TGTGCCATCAGTGACCCGACAGGGTCCGGGTACGAGCAGTACTTC.

This chain connects TRBV2 to TRBJ2-7; 8 bases map to TRBD2. Per germline, CDR1 SNHLY and CDR2 FYNNEI. The CDR3 loop spans 15 amino acids. With 8 bases clipped from V and 2 bases from J, the junction kept 11 bases outside the gene matches. The CDR3 here is CASGTLAGWTYEQYF. The CDR3 nucleotides read TGTGCCAGCGGGACTCTAGCGGGTTGGACCTACGAGCAGTACTTC.